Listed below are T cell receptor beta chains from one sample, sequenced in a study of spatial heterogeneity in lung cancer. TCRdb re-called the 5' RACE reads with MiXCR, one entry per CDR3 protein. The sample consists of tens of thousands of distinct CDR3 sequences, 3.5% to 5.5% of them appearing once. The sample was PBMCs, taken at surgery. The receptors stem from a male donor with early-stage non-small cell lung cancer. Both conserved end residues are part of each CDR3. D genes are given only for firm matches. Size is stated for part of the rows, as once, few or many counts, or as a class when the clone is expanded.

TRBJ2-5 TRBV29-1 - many CSVGGRGYQETQYF TGCAGCGTTGGGGGCAGGGGCTACCAAGAGACCCAGTACTTC
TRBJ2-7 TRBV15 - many CATSRATNSYEQYF TGTGCCACCAGCAGGGCCACAAATTCCTACGAGCAGTACTTC
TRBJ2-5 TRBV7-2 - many CASSLAGRETQYF TGTGCCAGCAGCTTAGCAGGGAGGGAGACCCAGTACTTC
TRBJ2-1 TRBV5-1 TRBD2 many CASSLAGDYNEQFF TGCGCCAGCAGCCTGGCGGGGGACTACAATGAGCAGTTCTTC
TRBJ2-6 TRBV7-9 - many CASTTGANVLTF TGTGCCAGCACAACTGGGGCCAACGTCCTGACTTTC
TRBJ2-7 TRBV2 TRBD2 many CASSQGLVYEQYF TGTGCCAGCAGTCAGGGACTAGTCTACGAGCAGTACTTC
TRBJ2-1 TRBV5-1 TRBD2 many CASNLADPYNEQFF TGCGCCAGCAACCTAGCGGATCCGTACAATGAGCAGTTCTTC
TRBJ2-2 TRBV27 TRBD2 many CASSLVAGGFGELFF TGTGCCAGCAGTTTAGTAGCGGGGGGATTCGGGGAGCTGTTTTTT
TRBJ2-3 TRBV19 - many CASAGSSTDTQYF TGTGCCAGCGCCGGCTCTAGCACAGATACGCAGTATTTT
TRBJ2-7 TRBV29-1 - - CSVDSDGTNYEQYF TGCAGCGTTGATAGTGATGGGACCAACTACGAGCAGTACTTC
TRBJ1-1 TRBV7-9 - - CASSPNTGSTEAFF TGTGCCAGCAGCCCGAATACAGGGAGCACTGAAGCTTTCTTT
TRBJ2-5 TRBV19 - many CATQGQTGWTQYF TGTGCCACCCAGGGGCAGACCGGATGGACCCAGTACTTC
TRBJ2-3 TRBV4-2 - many CASSLAGPGTDTQYF TGTGCCAGCAGCCTCGCGGGTCCGGGCACAGATACGCAGTATTTT
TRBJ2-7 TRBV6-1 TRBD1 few CASTGDRSNYEQYF TGTGCCAGCACCGGGGACAGGAGTAATTACGAGCAGTACTTC
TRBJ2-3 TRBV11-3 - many CASSPISSSDTQYF TGTGCCAGCAGCCCAATCTCTAGCTCAGATACGCAGTATTTT
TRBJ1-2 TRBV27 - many CASSFRGNYYGYTF TGTGCCAGCAGTTTTCGGGGGAACTACTATGGCTACACCTTC
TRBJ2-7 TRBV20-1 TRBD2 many CSARDPAGGGNEQYF TGCAGTGCTAGAGATCCAGCGGGAGGCGGGAACGAGCAGTACTTC
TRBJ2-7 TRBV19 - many CASSIGNYEQYF TGTGCCAGTAGTATCGGGAATTACGAGCAGTACTTC
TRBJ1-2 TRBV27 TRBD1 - CASRPRGTGTGYTF TGTGCCAGCAGACCAAGAGGGACAGGGACTGGCTACACCTTC
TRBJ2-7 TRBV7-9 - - CASNDHYEQYF TGTGCCAGCAATGACCACTACGAGCAGTACTTC
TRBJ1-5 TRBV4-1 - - CASSQGGSETVNSNQPQHF TGCGCCAGCAGCCAAGGGGGTAGTGAGACAGTCAATAGCAATCAGCCCCAGCATTTT
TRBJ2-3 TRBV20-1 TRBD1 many CSARIWTGVSGTDTQYF TGCAGTGCTAGAATTTGGACAGGGGTATCGGGCACAGATACGCAGTATTTT
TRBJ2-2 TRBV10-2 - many CASSGPHLADRRTGELFF TGCGCCAGCAGTGGGCCCCACTTGGCCGACCGACGCACCGGGGAGCTGTTTTTT
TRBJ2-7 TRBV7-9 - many CASSPTETQQYF TGTGCCAGCAGCCCGACAGAAACTCAGCAGTACTTC
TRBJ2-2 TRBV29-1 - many CSVVVSNTGELFF TGCAGCGTTGTTGTGAGCAACACCGGGGAGCTGTTTTTT
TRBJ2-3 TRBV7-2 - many CASSQDWNTDTQYF TGTGCCAGCAGTCAGGACTGGAACACAGATACGCAGTATTTT
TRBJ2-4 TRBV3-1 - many CASSQGGATKNIQYF TGTGCCAGCAGCCAAGGGGGCGCGACCAAAAACATTCAGTACTTC
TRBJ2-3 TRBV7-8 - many CASSFTGQIADTQYF TGTGCCAGCAGCTTCACCGGACAGATCGCAGATACGCAGTATTTT
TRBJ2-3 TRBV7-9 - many CASSRSTDTQYF TGTGCCAGCAGCCGGAGCACAGATACGCAGTATTTT
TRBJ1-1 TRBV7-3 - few CASSLGPAGTEAFF TGTGCCAGCAGCTTAGGCCCCGCGGGCACTGAAGCTTTCTTT
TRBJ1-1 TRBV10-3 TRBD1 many CAIRGLGGGPMNTEAFF TGTGCCATCAGAGGTTTAGGGGGCGGTCCGATGAACACTGAAGCTTTCTTT
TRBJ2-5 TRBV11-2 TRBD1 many CASSLGQQETQYF TGTGCCAGCAGCTTGGGACAGCAAGAGACCCAGTACTTC
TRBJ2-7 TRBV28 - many CASSPRTNQIYEQYF TGTGCCAGCAGTCCCCGGACTAACCAGATCTACGAGCAGTACTTC
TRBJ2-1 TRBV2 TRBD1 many CASKRQGVRYNEQFF TGTGCCAGCAAAAGACAGGGGGTAAGGTACAATGAGCAGTTCTTC
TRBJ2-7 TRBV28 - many CASSLRLEQYF TGTGCCAGCAGTCTCCGACTGGAGCAGTACTTC
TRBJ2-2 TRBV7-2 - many CASSYETGELFF TGTGCCAGCAGCTACGAAACCGGGGAGCTGTTTTTT
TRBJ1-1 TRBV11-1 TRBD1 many CASRYNRQGGEAFF TGTGCCAGCAGGTATAACAGACAGGGCGGCGAGGCTTTCTTT
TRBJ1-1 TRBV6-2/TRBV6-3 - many CASSYDSWNTEAFF TGTGCCAGCAGTTATGACAGCTGGAACACTGAAGCTTTCTTT
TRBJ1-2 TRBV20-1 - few CSARRGGYTF TGCAGTGCCAGGAGAGGGGGCTACACCTTC
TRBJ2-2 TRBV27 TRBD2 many CASSAGGTGELFF TGTGCCAGCAGTGCCGGGGGGACCGGGGAGCTGTTTTTT
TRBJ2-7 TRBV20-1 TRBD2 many CSARDGRKQYF TGCAGTGCTAGAGACGGGAGGAAGCAGTACTTC
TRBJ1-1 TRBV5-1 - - CASSFTKNTEAFF TGCGCCAGCAGCTTCACAAAGAACACTGAAGCTTTCTTT
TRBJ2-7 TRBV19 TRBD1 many CASNSDRGDSNEQYF TGTGCCAGTAACTCCGACAGGGGGGATAGTAACGAGCAGTACTTC
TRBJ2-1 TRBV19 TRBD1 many CASSIRTGRDEQFF TGTGCCAGTAGTATCCGGACAGGGCGGGATGAGCAGTTCTTC
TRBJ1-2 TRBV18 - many CASSPETGYGYTF TGTGCCAGCTCACCCGAAACAGGCTATGGCTACACCTTC
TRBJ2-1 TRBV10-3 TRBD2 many CAISGPRRAGVYNEQFF TGTGCCATCAGTGGTCCGAGAAGGGCGGGAGTCTACAATGAGCAGTTCTTC
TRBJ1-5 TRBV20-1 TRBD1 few CSATTGTVSNQPQHF TGCAGTGCTACAACCGGGACAGTTAGCAATCAGCCCCAGCATTTT
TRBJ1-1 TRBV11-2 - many CASSLGGVNEAFF TGTGCCAGCAGCTTAGGGGGCGTCAACGAAGCTTTCTTT
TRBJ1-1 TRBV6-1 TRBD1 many CATPVQGANTEAFF TGTGCCACCCCCGTCCAGGGGGCGAACACTGAAGCTTTCTTT
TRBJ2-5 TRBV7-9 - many CASTPSAGARAETQYF TGTGCCAGCACCCCTTCGGCGGGGGCTCGGGCGGAGACCCAGTACTTC
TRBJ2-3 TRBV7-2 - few CASSWLASGTDTQYF TGTGCCAGCAGCTGGTTAGCCTCCGGGACAGATACGCAGTATTTT
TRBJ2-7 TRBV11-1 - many CASSLGPPSSYEQYF TGTGCCAGCAGCTTAGGTCCCCCTAGCTCCTACGAGCAGTACTTC
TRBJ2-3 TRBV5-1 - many CASSFGTPGTDTQYF TGCGCCAGCAGCTTCGGGACGCCCGGGACAGATACGCAGTATTTT
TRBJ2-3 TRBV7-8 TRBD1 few CASRPGQGTDTQYF TGTGCCAGCAGGCCGGGACAGGGGACAGATACGCAGTATTTT